Given below is one T cell receptor beta chain in context. What this receptor recognizes is not known. No base-level quality is on record; no much larger clone is a single base apart. According to the germline V gene (reference sequence), CDR1 reads PRHDT and CDR2 reads FYEKMQ. The CDR3 runs 16 residues from the cysteine to the phenylalanine. This entry keeps only the CDR3 DNA: 48 bases, framed from base 1. From V the trimming removes 4 bases and from J it removes 7 bases, while the gene matches leave 13 bases of the junction unaccounted for. Ficoll-Paque density gradient centrifugation was used to isolate PBMCs. This sample was taken from a study of T-cell memory formation after mild COVID-19 (dated by TCRdb to about 2021). Describing the broader study: Most TCR sequence clusters were specific to one of the two donors. T-cell clones expanding and contracting after mild COVID-19 in two donors were tracked by longitudinal TCRalpha and TCRbeta repertoire sequencing. Two young, previously healthy adult volunteers made up the cohort, one male and one female.

The run used an Illumina NovaSeq 6000. TCRalpha and TCRbeta cDNA libraries were constructed by 5'RACE with constant-segment primers, with sample barcodes and unique molecular identifiers being introduced. RNA was extracted from every sample with Trizol reagent. Library amplification was performed in two PCR steps, and a second sample barcode and Illumina TruSeq adapters were introduced in the second step. Sequencing of the libraries was done on an Illumina NovaSeq, producing 2 x 150 bp paired-end reads. On the study's bioinformatics: With migec v1.2.7, reads were demultiplexed and then collapsed into UMI-guided consensus sequences. Using mixcr v2.1.11, UMI consensuses were aligned to TRA and TRB V and J templates and then assembled into clonotypes. Expanded or contracted clonotypes were those called significant by both edgeR and NoisET, with noise models trained on biological replicates. For edgeR calls, the thresholds were a false discovery rate-adjusted p below 0.01 and a log2 fold-change of 1. As an exploratory analysis of dynamics, max-normalized trajectories of the 1000 most abundant clonotypes were examined by PCA with hierarchical clustering. Each responding clone was given a CD4 or CD8 phenotype based on the CD4+ and CD8+ repertoires, which had been sequenced separately. In-frame beta chains were kept once TCRdb had trimmed the public reads at Q25 with fastp and called clones with MiXCR. All rows with the same CDR3 protein become a single entry with the most common DNA and genes. TCRdb's processing, not the authors' own work, is the source of the V and J calls. For this sample there are tens of thousands of distinct CDR3 sequences; more than 11% appear just once. The ten largest clones capture 25% to 35% of the sample.

The full study reports these points: Only a couple of mild cases were covered in the study, and larger cohorts including severe cases with pre-infection samples were considered necessary. The second-wave clones that peaked on day 37 were not confirmed to be SARS-CoV-2 specific. Contracting CD4+ clones turned up mainly in the CM and EM memory subsets, whereas EMRA was where CD8+ clones were enriched. Some responding clones were found in pre-infection memory, which suggests that pre-existing cross-reactive memory T cells took part in the SARS-CoV-2 response. Clones that contracted from day 15 to 85 showed balanced CD4/CD8 phenotypes, whereas a second wave of clones that expanded from day 15 to 37 leaned towards CD4+.

This sequence was found in an adult woman who had mild COVID-19 (a few samples of this study predate the infection). The sample titles of this study are shuffled in the database, so cell type and time point are left out; the donor was told from shared clones. The chain uses TRBV13 and TRBJ2-1; 7 of the junction bases match TRBD2. The sequenced sample was PBMCs or a T cell subset sorted from them (not recorded which). The nucleotides read TGTGCCAGCAGCTCTCGAAGCGGGGAGGGTCAAAATGAGCAGTTCTTC. Its protein reads: CASSSRSGEGQNEQFF.